The clone carrying this T cell receptor beta chain occurred a few times. Original data processing: Estimation of nucleated cell counts was performed using reference gene primer amplification. Method: immunoSEQ multiplex PCR; TCRdb's copy keeps in-frame clones and lacks some. V and J calls and clone size are copied from that table; D and trimming were computed from the DNA. The data show some 130,000 clones, around nine tenths seen once. The data derive from a study of blood T cell repertoires in COVID-19. Study-level information: Donors in the United States, Italy and Spain gave samples during acute or convalescent COVID-19. The analysed material was cDNA or gDNA that came from T cells, B-cell-depleted T cells, or PBMCs.

There are 14 residues in the CDR3. Trimming took 6 bases from V and 5 from J; bases not matched to a gene: 6. From germline, CDR1 is SGDLS and CDR2 YYNGEE. V gene TRBV9 combines with J gene TRBJ2-2; TRBD2 aligns across 8 bases. Sequences were obtained from peripheral blood. The TCR originated in a woman aged 70-85 years with COVID-19, enrolled during active disease. The CDR3 region is CASTRRGATGELFF. The CDR3 DNA follows: TGTGCCAGCACCCGGCGGGGGGCAACCGGGGAGCTGTTTTTT.